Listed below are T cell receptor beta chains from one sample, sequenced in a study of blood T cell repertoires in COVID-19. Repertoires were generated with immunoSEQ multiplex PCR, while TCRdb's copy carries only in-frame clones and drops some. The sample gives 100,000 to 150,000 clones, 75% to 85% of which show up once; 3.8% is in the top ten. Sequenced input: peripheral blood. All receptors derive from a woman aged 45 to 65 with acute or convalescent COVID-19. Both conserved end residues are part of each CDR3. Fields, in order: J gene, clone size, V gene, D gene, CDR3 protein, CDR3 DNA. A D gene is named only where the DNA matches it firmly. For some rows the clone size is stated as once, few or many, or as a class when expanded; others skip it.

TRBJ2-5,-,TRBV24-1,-,CATSDPNLGAETQYF,TGTGCCACCAGTGACCCCAATTTAGGGGCAGAGACCCAGTACTTC
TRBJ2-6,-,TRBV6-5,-,CASSLTGNAGANVLTF,TGTGCCAGCAGTTTAACAGGGAACGCTGGGGCCAACGTCCTGACTTTC
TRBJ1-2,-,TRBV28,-,CASSLKFETLTGGYTF,TGTGCCAGCAGTTTAAAATTTGAGACATTAACCGGTGGCTACACCTTC
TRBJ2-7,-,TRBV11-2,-,CASSLALYEQYF,TGTGCCAGCAGCCTGGCATTGTACGAGCAGTACTTC
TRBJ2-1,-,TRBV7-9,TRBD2,CASSLALGTSSYNEQFF,TGTGCCAGCAGCTTAGCCCTGGGGACTAGCTCCTACAATGAGCAGTTCTTC
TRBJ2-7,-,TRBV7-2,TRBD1,CASSSDRAEQYF,TGTGCCAGCAGCTCCGACAGGGCCGAGCAGTACTTC
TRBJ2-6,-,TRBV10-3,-,CAITGTVSAAGANVLTF,TGTGCCATCACTGGAACAGTCTCCGCTGCCGGGGCCAACGTCCTGACTTTC
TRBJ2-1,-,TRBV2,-,CASRTEYGRNNEQFF,TGTGCCAGCAGGACAGAATATGGTAGAAACAATGAGCAGTTCTTC
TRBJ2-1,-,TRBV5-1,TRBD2,CASSLGAGGRRSASEQFF,TGCGCCAGCAGCTTGGGGGCGGGAGGGCGGAGATCGGCAAGTGAGCAGTTCTTC
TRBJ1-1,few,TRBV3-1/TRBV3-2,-,CASSQNLALNTEAFF,TGTGCCAGCAGCCAAAATCTGGCCCTGAACACTGAAGCTTTCTTT
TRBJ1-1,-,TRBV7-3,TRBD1,CASSPQGSGNTEAFF,TGTGCCAGCAGCCCACAGGGGTCGGGGAACACTGAAGCTTTCTTT
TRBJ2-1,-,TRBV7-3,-,CASSLTSVVAVVRESYNEQFF,TGTGCCAGCAGCTTAACGTCGGTGGTCGCGGTGGTGAGGGAATCCTACAATGAGCAGTTCTTC
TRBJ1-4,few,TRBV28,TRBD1,CASSTGGWGIQKLFF,TGTGCCAGCAGCACAGGGGGCTGGGGGATCCAAAAACTGTTTTTT
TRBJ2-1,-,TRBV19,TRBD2,CASSKLAGVFNEQFF,TGTGCCAGTAGTAAACTAGCGGGAGTTTTTAATGAGCAGTTCTTC
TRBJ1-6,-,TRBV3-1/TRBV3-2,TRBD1,CASSQGTGSSYNSPLHF,TGTGCCAGCAGCCAGGGGACAGGGAGCTCCTATAATTCACCCCTCCACTTT
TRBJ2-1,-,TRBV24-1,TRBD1,CATSDYYTTGDNEQFF,TGTGCCACCAGTGATTATTACACGACAGGGGACAATGAGCAGTTCTTC
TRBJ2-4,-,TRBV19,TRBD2,CASSPRTSGGTLAKNIQYF,TGTGCCAGTAGTCCCAGGACTAGCGGGGGGACTTTAGCCAAAAACATTCAGTACTTC
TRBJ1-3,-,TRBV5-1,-,CASSFTGNGNTIYF,TGCGCCAGCAGCTTTACAGGGAACGGAAACACCATATATTTT
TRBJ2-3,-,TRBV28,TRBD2,CASSLGTSGISLDTQYF,TGTGCCAGCAGTCTCGGGACTAGCGGGATTTCTTTAGATACGCAGTATTTT
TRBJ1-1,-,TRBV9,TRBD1,CASSVGTGGRLNTEAFF,TGTGCCAGCAGCGTAGGGACAGGGGGACGGTTGAACACTGAAGCTTTCTTT
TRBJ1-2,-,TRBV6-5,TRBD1,CASSPQGMGGYTF,TGTGCCAGCAGTCCACAGGGGATGGGCGGCTACACCTTC
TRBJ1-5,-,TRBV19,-,CASSQQVSNQPQHF,TGTGCCAGTAGCCAACAGGTTAGCAATCAGCCCCAGCATTTT
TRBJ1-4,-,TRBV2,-,CASSERGATNEKLFF,TGTGCCAGCAGTGAACGGGGGGCGACTAATGAAAAACTGTTTTTT
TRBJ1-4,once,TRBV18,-,CASSPLGDEKLFF,TGTGCCAGCTCACCACTAGGGGATGAAAAACTGTTTTTT
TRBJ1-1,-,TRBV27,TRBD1,CASSHMRVQGGAEAFF,TGTGCCAGCAGCCACATGCGGGTACAGGGGGGCGCTGAAGCTTTCTTT
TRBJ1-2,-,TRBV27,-,CASSLQGSYGYTF,TGTGCCAGCAGTCTACAGGGTAGCTATGGCTACACCTTC
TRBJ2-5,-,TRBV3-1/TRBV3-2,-,CASSRLEETQYF,TGTGCCAGCAGCCGACTGGAAGAGACCCAGTACTTC
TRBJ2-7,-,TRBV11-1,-,CASSTSGRGWTYEQYF,TGTGCCAGCAGCACCTCCGGGCGGGGCTGGACCTACGAGCAGTACTTC
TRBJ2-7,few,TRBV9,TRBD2,CASSMTSGSYEQYF,TGTGCCAGCAGTATGACTAGCGGTTCCTACGAGCAGTACTTC
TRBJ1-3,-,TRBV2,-,CASREFGNTIYF,TGTGCCAGCAGGGAGTTTGGAAACACCATATATTTT
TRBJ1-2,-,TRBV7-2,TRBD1,CASSATTGGVSGYTF,TGTGCCAGCAGCGCCACGACAGGGGGTGTAAGTGGCTACACCTTC
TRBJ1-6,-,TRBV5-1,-,CASSLGDTNSPLHF,TGCGCCAGCAGCTTGGGGGACACCAATTCACCCCTCCACTTT
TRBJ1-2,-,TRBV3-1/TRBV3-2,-,CASSQTDSSPYGYTF,TGTGCCAGCAGCCAAACGGACAGCAGCCCTTATGGCTACACCTTC
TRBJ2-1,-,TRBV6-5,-,CASRPGTGLYNEQFF,TGTGCCAGCAGACCCGGGACTGGGCTCTACAATGAGCAGTTCTTC
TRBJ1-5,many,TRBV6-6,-,CASMIGDGQPQHF,TGTGCCAGCATGATAGGGGATGGGCAGCCCCAGCATTTT
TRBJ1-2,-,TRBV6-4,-,CASSESRNYGYTF,TGTGCCAGCAGTGAGTCCAGGAACTATGGCTACACCTTC